This T cell receptor beta chain stems from a study of shared clonotypes between healthy human individuals (dated by TCRdb to about 2020). For context, the study as a whole: The cohort comprised a couple of women and a few men aged 18 to 49 years. Leukapheresis yielded between about 0.94 and 9.5 billion PBMCs per donor. To increase sequencing depth and limit assay-specific biases, TCR repertoire library preparation and sequencing were carried out by different laboratories using diverse techniques. For each donor, CD4 naive and CD4 memory were each given three plates, CD8 naive was given two plates, and CD8 memory was given one plate. The study deeply sequenced blood TCR repertoires of five healthy adults to estimate repertoire size and the extent of clonotype sharing between individuals.

The donors were healthy, HIV-negative adults with no recently reported acute infections or vaccinations. Every donor was a Caucasian adult residing in Nashville, Tennessee, USA. Magnetic negative selection was used to enrich CD4+ T cells, after which naive cells were positively selected on CD45RA and the negative fraction became the memory subset. Blood was collected by leukapheresis, and PBMCs were isolated by Ficoll-Histopaque density gradient centrifugation and then cryopreserved in liquid nitrogen vapor phase. Analytical flow cytometry was used to check the purity and quantity of each magnetically sorted T cell population. From each sorted fraction, genomic DNA was isolated and quantified by UV absorbance on a Nanodrop 2000c. On this clone: The target of this receptor is not known. The sample holds no much larger clone one base away, and base qualities are not on file.

The cysteine opens and the phenylalanine closes a CDR3 of 12 amino acids. Solely the CDR3 DNA is kept, with 36 bases framed from the first base. V is cut by 6 bases and J by 4 bases, and the space between the germline ends is 7 bases. Per the germline V gene, WSHSY is the CDR1 and SAAADI is the CDR2. Beyond this particular receptor, the publication reports: Compared with non-shared clonotypes, the clonotypes found in all four sorted-subset donors had higher generation probabilities. Only blood was sampled, and tissue TCR repertoires likely differ from those in blood. Estimated clonotype richness was generally larger for naive than for memory subsets. When a handful of donors were compared, the shared fraction of clonotypes was roughly 5% for naive CD4, about 4% for naive CD8, 2.3% for memory CD4, and approximately 0.4% for memory CD8. Incomplete sequencing was indicated by rarefaction of sorted-subset datasets, despite the large sequencing depth. Based on pairwise subsampling, the degree of clonotype sharing among donors was expected to be affected by sequencing depth. Because the study included a small number of donors, the genetic and exposure-history diversity represented was limited.

TCR CDR3 regions were amplified from genomic DNA by multiplex PCR using the deep immunoSEQ assay. Genomic DNA extracted from each cell subset was distributed evenly over all wells of several immunoSEQ 96-well plates, and each plate served as one replicate. Each replicate PCR for sorted subsets received around 0.2 ug genomic DNA, equal to roughly 33,000 T cell genomes. Purified libraries were measured with a Qubit 3.0 fluorometer, size-checked on a Bioanalyzer 2100, and measured again with the KAPA Library Quantification kit. Every immunoSEQ 96-well plate was sequenced on a separate single-read 150-cycle Illumina NextSeq 550 flow cell. The paper's data handling went like this. The immunoSEQ output contained only junctional sequences without quality scores, so filtering could not match that applied to full-length reads. Sequences were annotated with PyIR, a Python wrapper for IgBLAST v1.9, using IMGT germline references to assign V/J genes and CDR3. Reads were removed for weak V/J assignments (E-value above 1e-6), missing CDR3, stop codons, out-of-frame junctions, or ambiguous translated residues. V3J clonotypes were defined as sequences sharing the same inferred V gene, J gene, and CDR3 amino acid sequence. The percentage overlap between two repertoires was calculated by dividing the number of shared unique clonotypes by the size of the smaller repertoire. Richness of each repertoire was evaluated using RTK rarefaction, the Chao1 estimator, and Recon v2.1 estimates of unobserved clonotypes. OLGA was used to compute generation probabilities for all TCRbeta clonotypes that the gDNA method yielded from a handful of donors. Drawn from immuneACCESS, this table holds only the in-frame rearrangements with V and J called that TCRdb kept. Clones are partly lost; checked studies trace under half to an unresolved V gene and leave the rest unexplained. For V, J and clone size, that table is used; D and trimming come from the DNA. This sample holds roughly 2.5 million clones; around 94% were observed only once. The top ten clonotypes cover more than 0.12% of the sample.

Sequencing was performed on naive CD4+ T cells sorted from blood. The cell subset or site label of this sample denotes: CD45RA+ positively selected. The receptor comes from a man aged 18 to 29 in good health. The V and J genes are TRBV10-2 and TRBJ1-5; the D gene identity is not certain. The CDR3: CASSETNQPQHF. The sequence in DNA is TGCGCCAGCAGCGAGACGAATCAGCCCCAGCATTTT.